This T cell receptor beta chain was sequenced in a study of cytomegalovirus exposure and HLA in healthy donors. Study outcomes and limitations: The authors enumerated 180 or so TCR beta chains as linked to cytomegalovirus.

Primers included in the PCR were 60 Vbeta and 13 Jbeta primers. Assay used: immunoSEQ multiplex PCR; TCRdb lists only in-frame clones, some missing. The sample yields 130,000 to 150,000 clones, around three quarters seen once. The V segment lost 3 bases and the J segment 2 bases; nucleotides outside the gene matches: 4. CDR1 and CDR2 (germline): SGDLS, YYNGEE. The CDR3 spans 14 residues. Remarks on this clone: As yet, its antigen is unknown.

This sequence joins TRBV9 and TRBJ1-2; 7 bases agree with TRBD1. The clonotype originates from a middle-aged woman in good health and CMV-seronegative. Sample: PBMCs. The CDR3 here is CASSALTGNYGYTF. CDR3 nucleotide sequence: TGTGCCAGCAGCGCTCTGACAGGGAACTATGGCTACACCTTC. Variable domain in full (rest from reference TRBV9 and TRBJ1-2): DSGVTQTPKHLITATGQRVTLRCSPRSGDLSVYWYQQSLDQGLQFLIQYYNGEERAKGNILERFSAQQFPDLHSELNLSSLELGDSALYFCASSALTGNYGYTFGSGTRLTVV.